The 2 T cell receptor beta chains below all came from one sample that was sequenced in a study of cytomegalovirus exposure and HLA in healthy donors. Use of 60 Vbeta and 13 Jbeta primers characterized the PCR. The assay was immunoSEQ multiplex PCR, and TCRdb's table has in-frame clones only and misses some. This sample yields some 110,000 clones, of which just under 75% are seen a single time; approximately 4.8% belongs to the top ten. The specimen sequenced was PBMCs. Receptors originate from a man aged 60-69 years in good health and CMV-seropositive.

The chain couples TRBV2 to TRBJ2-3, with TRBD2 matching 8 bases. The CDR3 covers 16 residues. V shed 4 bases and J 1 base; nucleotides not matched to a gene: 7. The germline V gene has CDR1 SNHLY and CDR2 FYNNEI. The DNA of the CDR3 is TGTGCCAGCAGTGTAGCCGGTAGCGGGGGCACAGATACGCAGTATTTT. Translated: CASSVAGSGGTDTQYF.

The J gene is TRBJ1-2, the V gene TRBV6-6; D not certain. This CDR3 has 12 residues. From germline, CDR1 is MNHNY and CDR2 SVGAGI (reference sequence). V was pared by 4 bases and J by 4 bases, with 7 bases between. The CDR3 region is CASSSGIYGYTF. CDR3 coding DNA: TGTGCCAGCAGTTCCGGGATCTATGGCTACACCTTC.